The clone carrying this TCR beta chain was detected a few times. What it binds is unknown. The sample comes from a study of T cell repertoires in cytomegalovirus infection. Study at large: In the study, CMV epitopes included recently identified HLA-C-restricted and well-studied HLA-B-restricted ones. TCR beta signatures that were public indicated CMV infection and matching HLA type. Study-wide results and caveats: Frequencies of public TCR beta families were cumulated, and this identified carriers of CMV plus the relevant HLA. It was HLA-C-restricted CMV-specific TCR beta clonotypes that dominated the response ex vivo.

TCRdb re-called the reads with MiXCR, one entry per CDR3 protein. The sample shows about 830,000 distinct CDR3 sequences, 32% of them seen only once. The source is a human donor in good health (CMV status not recorded). Some clones in this sample may be carry-over from other donors' samples. Here the sequenced sample was cultured CD8+ T cells from PBMCs, taken from culture after CMV antigen stimulation.

The CDR3: CASSEGVTSTDTQYF. CDR3 bases: TGTGCCAGCAGTGAGGGGGTGACTAGCACAGATACGCAGTATTTT. J is TRBJ2-3 and V is TRBV6-1; D assignment may be TRBD1 or TRBD2 (5 bases each). The V and J ends lost 3 bases and 0 bases respectively, with 10 bases between them. Germline lookup yields CDR1 MNHNS and CDR2 SASEGT. The CDR3 is 15 amino acids.